This note documents a single T cell receptor (beta chain) sequence. No antigen is known for it. The data belong to a study of T cells in tuberculosis. Study details: CD1B tetramers identified T cells specific for mycobacterial lipid GMM.

V gave up 3 bases and J gave up 8 bases, with 16 bases separating them. This CDR3 has 14 amino acids. The V gene's germline CDR1 is MNHNS and CDR2 SASEGT. Points from the study as a whole: Active tuberculosis TCR-alpha repertoires lay closer to GMM-specific TCRs than IGRA-negative controls, suggesting clonal expansion.

Assay used: immunoSEQ multiplex PCR; TCRdb lists only in-frame clones, some missing. Of about 34,000 clones listed, roughly 93% are singletons. The sample's time point: new active TB diagnosis, blood taken before or within 7 days of starting treatment. Tuberculosis was confirmed by positive sputum smear and/or M. tuberculosis culture. Sample: PBMCs, taken at tuberculosis diagnosis. The TCR originated in an adult with tuberculosis. The V call is TRBV6-1, the J call TRBJ1-2, with TRBD1 as a possible D gene (5 bases). The CDR3 bases are TGTGCCAGCAGTGAGAGACAGTTAGCGGGAGGCTACACCTTC. As protein: CASSERQLAGGYTF.